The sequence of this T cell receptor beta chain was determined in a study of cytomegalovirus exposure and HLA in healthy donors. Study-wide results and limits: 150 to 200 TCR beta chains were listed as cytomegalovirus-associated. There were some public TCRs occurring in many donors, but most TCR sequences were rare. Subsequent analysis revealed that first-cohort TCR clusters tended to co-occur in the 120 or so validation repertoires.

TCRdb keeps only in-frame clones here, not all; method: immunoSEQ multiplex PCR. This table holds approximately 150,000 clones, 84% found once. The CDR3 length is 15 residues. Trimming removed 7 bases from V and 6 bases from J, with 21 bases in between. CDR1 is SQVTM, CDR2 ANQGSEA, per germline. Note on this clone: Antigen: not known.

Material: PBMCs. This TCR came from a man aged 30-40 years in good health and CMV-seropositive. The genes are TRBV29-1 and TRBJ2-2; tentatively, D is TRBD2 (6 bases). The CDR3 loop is CSARENGGVAGELFF. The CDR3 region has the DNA TGCAGCGCCCGAGAGAATGGAGGGGTCGCCGGGGAGCTGTTTTTT.